This T cell receptor (beta chain) was obtained from a study of cytomegalovirus exposure and HLA in healthy donors. Trimming stripped 5 bases from V and 1 base from J, with 12 bases between. The germline V gene has CDR1 SGHRS and CDR2 YFSETQ. The CDR3 is 15 residues long. Findings and caveats of the study: At a 0.05 false discovery rate, a later analysis found approximately 15,000 TCR beta sequences to be associated with HLA alleles.

60 Vbeta and 13 Jbeta primers were used in PCR. TCRdb keeps only in-frame clones here, not all; method: immunoSEQ multiplex PCR. The top ten clones hold around 16% of a sample with 100,000 to 150,000 clones, roughly 76% of them seen once. As to this clone: Its target is unknown.

The chain links TRBV5-1 to TRBJ2-2; D not certain. Sequenced: PBMCs. This TCR was sampled from a man aged 45-65 years in good health and CMV-seropositive. The DNA for the CDR3 is TGCGCCAGCAGTCTCCGGAGTCTGAACACCGGGGAGCTGTTTTTT. Translated, it gives CASSLRSLNTGELFF.